The 26 T cell receptor beta chains in this list originate from one sample, sequenced in a study of blood T cells in healthy people across ages. The use of a sample-barcoded 5' primer and a J-beta primer mix characterized a second PCR of 7 to 11 cycles. MiXCR, applied by TCRdb to the 5' RACE reads, yields one record per CDR3 protein. The repertoire consists of around 800,000 distinct CDR3 sequences, with more than 25% occurring once and the leading ten covering approximately 2.9%. The same sample was also studied in work on T cells of mothers and their children.

Sequencing used blood. Source of these receptors: a boy under 18 in good health.

This sequence joins TRBV11-1 and TRBJ1-4; 7 bases are a match to TRBD1. The CDR3 is made up of 15 amino acids. Per germline, CDR1 SGHAT and CDR2 FQDESV (reference sequence). With V trimmed by 5 bases and J by 10 bases, 13 bases remained unmatched. CDR3 bases: TGTGCCAGCAGCCCGACGGAGGGGGCGCTTGGAAAACTGTTTTTT. It yields the protein CASSPTEGALGKLFF.

The chain employs TRBV28 and TRBJ1-1; possibly TRBD1 for D (5 bases). Germline V gene lookup returns CDR1 MDHEN and CDR2 SYDVKM. The CDR3 length is 15 residues. Deletions cut 1 base from V and 1 base from J, with 10 bases between. The DNA for the CDR3 is TGTGCCAGCAGTTTATTAGGGGTTTCGAACACTGAAGCTTTCTTT. Its protein is CASSLLGVSNTEAFF.

This clonotype occurred a few times. The chain carries TRBV27 and TRBJ1-2; D is unresolved. Germline CDR1 is MNHEY and CDR2 is SMNVEV (reference sequence). The CDR3 spans 15 residues. Trimming cost V 4 bases and J 8 bases, with 20 bases left between them. CDR3 region: CASSSHTPVLGGYTF. The DNA for the CDR3 is TGTGCCAGCAGTTCTCACACGCCTGTCTTGGGGGGCTACACCTTC.

The chain links TRBV5-1 to TRBJ2-5, with TRBD2 matching over 8 bases. The CDR3 consists of 16 residues. Germline V lookup: CDR1 SGHRS, CDR2 YFSETQ. J lost 1 base, V lost 4 bases, and 9 bases had no gene match. The DNA of the CDR3 is TGCGCCAGCAGCCAAGGACTAGCATCCTTCCAAGAGACCCAGTACTTC. Residues: CASSQGLASFQETQYF. The variable domain in full, completed from reference TRBV5-1 and TRBJ2-5, reads KAGVTQTPRYLIKTRGQQVTLSCSPISGHRSVSWYQQTPGQGLQFLFEYFSETQRNKGNFPGRFSGRQFSNSRSEMNVSTLELGDSALYLCASSQGLASFQETQYFGPGTRLLVL.

This rearrangement joins TRBV2 to TRBJ2-7; 8 nucleotides match TRBD1. The CDR3 runs to 12 residues. Germline CDR1 and CDR2: SNHLY and FYNNEI. Losses at the gene ends were 7 bases for V and 3 bases for J; bases not matched to a gene: 2. The CDR3 spells CASKGQGYEQYF. The CDR3 DNA reads as TGTGCCAGCAAAGGACAGGGCTACGAGCAGTACTTC.

This clonotype was recorded a few times. At one of its ends the junction is not consistent with the germline gene, which may arise from a read error. V and J are TRBV12-3 or TRBV12-4 and TRBJ2-4, with 12 bases that match TRBD2. CDR3 length equals 15 residues. In DNA, the CDR3 is TGTGTCAGCAGCCCTAGCGGGGGGGCCGGAAACATTCAGTACTTC. Protein sequence: CVSSPSGGAGNIQYF.

CDR3 amino acids: CASSPSTGGTDTQYF. CDR3 in DNA: TGTGCCAGCAGTCCGTCGACAGGGGGCACAGATACGCAGTATTTT. The rearrangement uses TRBV6-5 and TRBJ2-3; 8 positions agree with TRBD1. CDR1 is MNHEY and CDR2 is SVGAGI in the germline V gene. The length of the CDR3 is 15 residues. Unmatched junction bases numbered 5, after V lost 5 bases and J lost 1 base.

This sequence joins TRBV10-3 and TRBJ1-4, with D unresolved. Germline lookup yields CDR1 ENHRY and CDR2 SYGVKD. CDR3 length: 14 amino acids. V dropped 10 bases and J dropped 7 bases, with 19 bases sitting between them. CDR3 loop: CATTGDTDAEKLFF. Written as DNA, the CDR3 is TGTGCCACTACTGGGGATACGGACGCTGAAAAACTGTTTTTT.

V is TRBV5-1 and J is TRBJ2-2; the match to TRBD1 covers 10 bases. The length of the CDR3 is 15 residues. V lost 4 bases, J lost 6 bases, and 6 bases stayed unmatched. Germline V gene sequence: CDR1 SGHRS, CDR2 YFSETQ. The CDR3 region has the DNA TGCGCCAGCAGCCCAACCGGACAGGGGGCCGGGGAGCTGTTTTTT. Translating gives CASSPTGQGAGELFF.

The table lists this clonotype with a few counts. The chain recombines TRBV10-3 with TRBJ1-5, with 9 nucleotides matching TRBD1. CDR1 is ENHRY, CDR2 SYGVKD, per germline. The V and J ends lost 8 bases and 4 bases, in that order; junction bases with no gene match: 3. The CDR3 is 13 amino acids. The CDR3 DNA follows: TGTGCCATCCGGGACAGGGTGAATCAGCCCCAGCATTTT. Its translation: CAIRDRVNQPQHF.

The rearrangement links TRBV7-9 to TRBJ2-5; D is possibly TRBD1 (6 bases). The J call may be mistaken, given a closer DNA end match to TRBJ2-1. The CDR3 contains 12 residues. Germline values: CDR1 SEHNR, CDR2 FQNEAQ (reference sequence). The CDR3 nucleotides read TGTGCCAGCAGCACCCGGGACACCGAGCAGTTCTTC. Translated: CASSTRDTEQFF.

CDR3 sequence reads: CASSFRGTTNEKLFF. The CDR3 DNA reads TGTGCCAGCAGCTTCAGAGGGACAACTAATGAAAAACTGTTTTTT. The chain employs TRBV11-2 and TRBJ1-4; D is unresolved. Germline V gene data show CDR1 as SGHAT and CDR2 as FQNNGV. The CDR3 extends over 15 amino acids. The V end lost 3 bases, the J end lost 0 bases, and 8 bases lay between the germline ends.

V usage is TRBV10-3 and J usage is TRBJ2-1; D tentatively fits TRBD1 or TRBD2 (5 bases each). V lost 6 bases and J lost 6, with 6 bases in between. The CDR3 has 11 residues. Per the germline V gene, CDR1 is ENHRY and CDR2 is SYGVKD. CDR3 residues: CAIRRGNEQFF. DNA of the CDR3: TGTGCCATCAGGAGGGGCAATGAGCAGTTCTTC.

This clonotype was detected a few times. V is TRBV7-6 and J is TRBJ2-5; TRBD2 matches 15 bases. CDR3 length equals 17 residues. J gave up 4 bases and V 5 bases, and 8 bases lay outside the gene matches. Germline lookup yields CDR1 SGHVS and CDR2 FNYEAQ. CDR3 DNA: TGTGCCAGCAGCGGAGGACTAGCGGGGGGGCCTAGAGAGACCCAGTACTTC. It yields the protein CASSGGLAGGPRETQYF.

The V and J genes are TRBV12-3 or TRBV12-4 and TRBJ2-5; 8 bases line up with TRBD1. This CDR3 has 14 residues. After removal of 7 bases from V and 5 bases from J, the junction contained 9 bases not matched to a gene. Here the CDR3 reads CASKMQGARETQYF. The CDR3 DNA follows: TGTGCCAGCAAAATGCAGGGGGCTCGGGAGACCCAGTACTTC.

This clonotype was counted between two and nine times. The rearrangement links TRBV4-1 to TRBJ2-3; 8 bases fit TRBD2. Germline assignment: CDR1 MGHRA and CDR2 YSYEKL. The CDR3 runs 18 residues. V was pared by 0 bases and J by 2 bases, with 10 bases of the junction left unmatched. CDR3 sequence: CASSQDLHGGAFTDTQYF. As DNA, the CDR3 is TGCGCCAGCAGCCAAGATCTCCACGGGGGGGCCTTCACAGATACGCAGTATTTT.

This chain connects TRBV20-1 to TRBJ2-5, with a tentative D call TRBD1 (6 bases). The CDR3 has 13 residues. Germline V CDR1 and CDR2: DFQATT, SNEGSKA (reference sequence). The germline V and J ends were trimmed by 6 bases and 5 bases, with 16 bases remaining between them. The CDR3 is CSAPTGSMETQYF. The CDR3 DNA reads TGCAGTGCGCCGACAGGTTCGATGGAGACCCAGTACTTC.

This chain connects TRBV6-5 to TRBJ2-5, with unresolved D. The J call may be wrong; the DNA end is better matched by TRBJ2-1. Germline lookup yields CDR1 MNHEY and CDR2 SVGAGI. This CDR3 has 10 amino acids. CDR3 sequence (DNA): TGTGCCAGCACCTACAATGAGCAGTTCTTC. This encodes CASTYNEQFF.

The CDR3 nucleotides are TGCAGTGCTAGGCCGGAGCGGGGGGGCTGGGAGACCCAGTACTTC. It encodes CSARPERGGWETQYF. The rearrangement joins TRBV20-1 to TRBJ2-5; 10 positions match TRBD2. This CDR3 contains 15 residues. Losses at the gene ends were 3 bases for V and 5 bases for J; bases not matched to a gene: 9. Germline V gene sequence: CDR1 DFQATT, CDR2 SNEGSKA (reference sequence).

J is TRBJ2-7 and V is TRBV7-8; no clear D. V was trimmed by 2 bases and J by 0 bases, leaving 8 bases between them. The CDR3 sequence is 14 residues long. Germline V gene lookup returns CDR1 SGHVS and CDR2 FQNEAQ. CDR3 DNA sequence: TGTGCCAGCAGCTTAATGGCCCTCTCCTACGAGCAGTACTTC. Encoded protein: CASSLMALSYEQYF.

The gene calls are TRBV7-2 and TRBJ2-1; 8 nucleotides agree with TRBD2. The V segment lost 3 bases and the J segment 7 bases; nucleotides outside the gene matches: 14. The length of the CDR3 is 17 residues. Germline V CDR1 and CDR2: SGHTA, FQGNSA. This CDR3 reads CASSFFRGGSGGNEQFF. The CDR3 region has the DNA TGTGCCAGCAGCTTCTTTCGCGGGGGATCGGGAGGGAATGAGCAGTTCTTC.

This chain joins TRBV28 and TRBJ2-4; tentatively, D is TRBD1 (6 bases). Between the trimmed V and J ends, which lost 6 bases and 0 bases, there was a span of 12 bases. Germline V gene lookup returns CDR1 MDHEN and CDR2 SYDVKM. The CDR3 has 15 residues. The CDR3 loop reads CASRWTDPAKNIQYF. In nucleotides, the CDR3 is TGTGCCAGCAGATGGACAGATCCAGCCAAAAACATTCAGTACTTC.

J is TRBJ1-1 and V is TRBV7-9; TRBD1 aligns across 11 bases. The length of the CDR3 is 17 residues. With 5 bases clipped from V and 0 bases from J, the junction kept 8 bases outside the gene matches. Germline V lookup: CDR1 SEHNR, CDR2 FQNEAQ (reference sequence). The CDR3 DNA reads as TGTGCCAGCAGCGTAGGGGGGGGACAGGGGGTGAACACTGAAGCTTTCTTT. This codes for CASSVGGGQGVNTEAFF.

This clonotype was counted between two and nine times. The genes are TRBV25-1 and TRBJ2-5; possible D gene TRBD1, 6 bases. Germline CDR1 and CDR2: MGHDK and SYGVNS. Trimming took 10 bases from V and 1 from J, leaving 16 bases between them. The CDR3 length is 14 residues. The CDR3 DNA reads as TGTGCCACTGTTACTCAGGGGCTCCAAGAGACCCAGTACTTC. The encoded protein is CATVTQGLQETQYF.

The table lists this clonotype with a few counts. This chain connects TRBV20-1 to TRBJ1-1, with 8 nucleotides matching TRBD1. V was pared by 1 base and J by 11 bases, with 3 bases of the junction left unmatched. The V gene's germline CDR1 is DFQATT and CDR2 SNEGSKA (reference sequence). The CDR3 is made up of 11 amino acids. The CDR3 nucleotides read TGCAGTGCTAGAGGGACAGGGTCCGCTTTCTTT. It codes for CSARGTGSAFF.

The chain employs TRBV4-2 and TRBJ2-5; possible D gene TRBD2, 5 bases. The CDR3 is 15 amino acids. Trimming left V 0 bases short and J 1 base short, with 9 bases between. CDR1 LGHNA and CDR2 YNFKEQ come from the germline V gene. CDR3 nucleotide sequence: TGTGCCAGCAGCCAAGATCCACTAGGCCAAGAGACCCAGTACTTC. Protein sequence: CASSQDPLGQETQYF.